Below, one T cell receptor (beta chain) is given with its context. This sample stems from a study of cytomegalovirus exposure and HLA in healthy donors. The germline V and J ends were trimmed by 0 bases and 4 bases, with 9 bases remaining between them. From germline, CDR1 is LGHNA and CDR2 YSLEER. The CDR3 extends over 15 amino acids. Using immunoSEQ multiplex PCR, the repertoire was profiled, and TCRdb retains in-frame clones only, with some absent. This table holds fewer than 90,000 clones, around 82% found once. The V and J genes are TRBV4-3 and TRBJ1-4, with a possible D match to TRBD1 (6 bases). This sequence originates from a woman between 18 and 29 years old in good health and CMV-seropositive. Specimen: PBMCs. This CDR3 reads CASSQEQGFNEKLFF. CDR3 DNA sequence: TGCGCCAGCAGCCAAGAACAGGGCTTTAATGAAAAACTGTTTTTT.